The 27 T cell receptor beta chains presented below share a single source sample, sequenced in a study of blood T cell repertoires in COVID-19. The assay was immunoSEQ multiplex PCR, and TCRdb's table has in-frame clones only and misses some. The repertoire holds around 160,000 clones, over 85% seen once, with roughly 2% in the top ten. Sequenced input: peripheral blood. These receptors were collected from an older woman with COVID-19, enrolled during active disease.

For this clone: An end of the junction differs from the germline gene, which may be a read error. The chain is built from TRBV19 and TRBJ1-2, with unresolved D. Per the germline V gene, CDR1 is LNHDA and CDR2 is SQIVND (reference sequence). This CDR3 contains 13 residues. The CDR3 loop is CASSMLGVYGYTF. As DNA, the CDR3 is TGTGCCAGCAGTATGTTAGGAGTCTATGGCTACACCTTC.

CDR3: CASSANRGNQPQHF. The CDR3 bases are TGTGCCAGCAGCGCGAACAGGGGTAATCAGCCCCAGCATTTT. The rearrangement joins TRBV9 to TRBJ1-5, with 7 nucleotides matching TRBD1. V lost 3 bases and J lost 4; bases outside the gene matches: 4. Germline V CDR1 and CDR2: SGDLS, YYNGEE. CDR3 length: 14 amino acids.

The chain employs TRBV7-2 and TRBJ1-4; no clear D gene. V was cut by 4 bases and J by 5 bases, with 14 bases left in between. The CDR3 contains 15 residues. Per germline, CDR1 SGHTA and CDR2 FQGNSA. Here the CDR3 DNA reads TGTGCCAGCAGCTCCCTATTCGCCGAGAATGAAAAACTGTTTTTT. Protein: CASSSLFAENEKLFF. The complete variable domain, with remaining parts taken from reference TRBV7-2 and TRBJ1-4, reads GAGVSQSPSNKVTEKGKDVELRCDPISGHTALYWYRQSLGQGLEFLIYFQGNSAPDKSGLPSDRFSAERTGGSVSTLTIQRTQQEDSAVYLCASSSLFAENEKLFFGSGTQLSVL.

The genes are TRBV11-1 and TRBJ1-6; no clear D gene. This CDR3 has 12 amino acids. Germline assignment: CDR1 SGHAT and CDR2 FQDESV (reference sequence). V lost 5 bases and J lost 9, with 8 bases in between. The CDR3 sequence is CASSPGTSPLHF. Written as DNA, the CDR3 is TGTGCCAGCAGCCCCGGTACTTCACCCCTCCACTTT.

The chain combines TRBV6-2 or TRBV6-3 with TRBJ2-7; 8 bases match TRBD2. The CDR3 is 15 amino acids. From germline, CDR1 is MNHEY and CDR2 SVGEGT. The J segment lost 5 bases and the V segment lost 2 bases, leaving 8 bases of the junction unmatched. The CDR3 bases are TGTGCCAGCAGTTACCGACGGGGGGGCAGAGACGAGCAGTACTTC. Amino acids: CASSYRRGGRDEQYF.

V is TRBV6-5 and J is TRBJ1-1; 9 positions match TRBD1. Germline-derived CDR1 and CDR2 are MNHEY and SVGAGI. The V segment lost 2 bases and the J segment 10 bases; nucleotides outside the gene matches: 8. This CDR3 region has 14 residues. The CDR3 sequence: CASSYRPADRGAFF. CDR3 in DNA: TGTGCCAGCAGTTACCGGCCGGCGGACAGGGGAGCTTTCTTT.

The rearrangement uses TRBV4-1 and TRBJ2-1; TRBD2 matches 11 bases. There are 16 residues in the CDR3. The J segment lost 1 base and the V segment lost 5 bases, leaving 4 bases of the junction unmatched. Per germline, CDR1 MGHRA and CDR2 YSYEKL. In DNA, the CDR3 is TGCGCCAGCAGCGCGACTAGCGGGACATCCTACAATGAGCAGTTCTTC. Translated, it gives CASSATSGTSYNEQFF.

The V and J genes are TRBV28 and TRBJ1-4; TRBD1 is a possible D gene (5 bases). The V and J ends lost 5 bases and 1 base respectively, with 8 bases between them. Germline V gives CDR1 MDHEN, CDR2 SYDVKM. The CDR3 length is 14 residues. The CDR3 DNA reads TGTGCCAGCAGTCCGGGGGAAACTAATGAAAAACTGTTTTTT. It codes for CASSPGETNEKLFF.

The gene calls are TRBV3-1 (or the pseudogene TRBV3-2) and TRBJ2-7, with a weak D call TRBD1 (5 bases). With 5 bases removed from V and 5 bases from J, the gap between germline ends came to 13 bases. This CDR3 region has 13 residues. Germline V CDR1 and CDR2: LGHDT, YNNKEL (reference sequence). The CDR3 coding sequence is TGTGCCAGCAGCACCGCTGGGGCCCACGAGCAGTACTTC. Its translation: CASSTAGAHEQYF.

The chain joins TRBV24-1 to TRBJ1-5, with D possibly TRBD1 on 5 matching bases. CDR3 length equals 13 residues. V lost 7 bases to trimming and J lost 9 bases, with 15 bases between them. CDR1 is KGHDR, CDR2 SFDVKD, per germline. In DNA form, the CDR3 reads TGTGCCACCAGCGCCGGCGGGGGGGGGCCCCAGCATTTT. This codes for CATSAGGGGPQHF.

The chain links TRBV24-1 to TRBJ2-1; maybe TRBD1 (5 bases). Per the germline V gene, CDR1 is KGHDR and CDR2 is SFDVKD. Deletions cut 4 bases from V and 8 bases from J, with 11 bases between. This CDR3 is built from 13 residues. The DNA of the CDR3 is TGTGCCACCAGTGACCCCGACAGCCATGAGCAGTTCTTC. Translated, it gives CATSDPDSHEQFF.

A few counts support this clone. The chain links TRBV7-2 to TRBJ2-7; D uncertain. V lost 5 bases, J lost 0 bases, and 8 bases lay in between. In germline, CDR1 is SGHTA, CDR2 FQGNSA. The CDR3 covers 13 residues. CDR3 DNA sequence: TGTGCCAGCAGCATCCGGGTCTCCTACGAGCAGTACTTC. It specifies CASSIRVSYEQYF. Together with reference TRBV7-2 and TRBJ2-7, the CDR3 gives the full variable domain: GAGVSQSPSNKVTEKGKDVELRCDPISGHTALYWYRQSLGQGLEFLIYFQGNSAPDKSGLPSDRFSAERTGGSVSTLTIQRTQQEDSAVYLCASSIRVSYEQYFGPGTRLTVT.

The chain recombines TRBV9 with TRBJ1-5, with D unclear. Trimming cost V 3 bases and J 7 bases, with 14 bases left between them. The germline V gene has CDR1 SGDLS and CDR2 YYNGEE. The CDR3 has 14 residues. The CDR3 reads CASSGGPGSQPQHF. The CDR3 DNA reads TGTGCCAGCAGCGGAGGCCCCGGCAGCCAGCCCCAGCATTTT.

The genes are TRBV7-9 and TRBJ1-4, with D unresolved. Trimming took 5 bases from V and 11 from J, leaving 9 bases between them. The CDR3 contains 11 residues. The V gene's germline CDR1 is SEHNR and CDR2 FQNEAQ (reference sequence). CDR3 sequence: CASSRMSKLFF. CDR3 nucleotides: TGTGCCAGCAGCCGCATGAGTAAACTGTTTTTT.

The chain links TRBV4-3 to TRBJ2-7, with TRBD1 matching over 7 bases. V was pared by 0 bases and J by 2 bases, with 4 bases of the junction left unmatched. The CDR3 consists of 15 residues. CDR1 and CDR2 (germline): LGHNA, YSLEER. The CDR3 protein is CASSQDWTGAYEQYF. For the CDR3, the DNA is TGCGCCAGCAGCCAAGATTGGACAGGCGCCTACGAGCAGTACTTC.

This rearrangement joins TRBV24-1 to TRBJ2-1; 10 bases match TRBD1. The CDR3 spans 15 residues. Trimming took 3 bases from V and 8 from J; bases not matched to a gene: 6. CDR1 KGHDR and CDR2 SFDVKD come from the germline V gene. For the CDR3, the DNA is TGTGCCACCAGTGATAACGGACAGGGGGGTTATGAGCAGTTCTTC. It translates to CATSDNGQGGYEQFF.

The V call is TRBV19, the J call TRBJ1-5; D perhaps matches TRBD1 (5 bases). Trimming pared 3 bases from V and 2 bases from J, leaving 11 bases between. Germline CDR1 is LNHDA and CDR2 is SQIVND (reference sequence). The CDR3 has 15 residues. The CDR3 spells CASSIGAGGNQPQHF. In nucleotides, the CDR3 is TGTGCCAGTAGTATTGGGGCAGGTGGCAATCAGCCCCAGCATTTT.

The J gene is TRBJ1-1, the V gene TRBV27, with D uncertain. This CDR3 contains 15 residues. The germline gives CDR1 MNHEY, CDR2 SMNVEV (reference sequence). V lost 2 bases and J 0 bases, leaving 10 bases between the germline ends. The CDR3 DNA sequence: TGTGCCAGCAGTTTAAACGGGTTGGTGAACACTGAAGCTTTCTTT. The encoded protein is CASSLNGLVNTEAFF.

The V and J genes are TRBV11-3 and TRBJ2-1; TRBD2 matches at 7 bases. There are 14 residues in the CDR3. The germline V gene encodes CDR1 SGHNT and CDR2 YENEEA. V was clipped by 1 base and J by 6 bases; unmatched bases: 3. CDR3 loop: CASSLGLASNEQFF. CDR3 in DNA: TGTGCCAGCAGCTTAGGACTAGCTAGCAATGAGCAGTTCTTC.

The V gene is TRBV30, the J gene TRBJ2-3, with 7 nucleotides matching TRBD2. Trimming removed 2 bases from V and 3 bases from J; junction bases left unmatched: 5. This CDR3 has 14 residues. Per germline, CDR1 GTSNPN and CDR2 SVGIG (reference sequence). The CDR3, as DNA: TGTGCCTGGAGTTTGGGGGGGGTAACAGATACGCAGTATTTT. This encodes CAWSLGGVTDTQYF.

V gene TRBV7-2 combines with J gene TRBJ2-1, with TRBD2 matching 12 bases. The germline CDR1 and CDR2 sequences are SGHTA and FQGNSA. V lost 5 bases, J lost 2 bases, and 4 bases stayed unmatched. CDR3 length: 16 amino acids. CDR3 sequence: CASSITSGGTYNEQFF. Here the CDR3 DNA reads TGTGCCAGCAGCATTACTAGCGGGGGGACCTACAATGAGCAGTTCTTC.

This clone occurred once. The chain links TRBV18 to TRBJ2-1, with D hard to call. V lost 2 bases to trimming and J lost 4 bases, with 12 bases between them. CDR3 length: 15 residues. Germline V gene sequence: CDR1 KGHSH, CDR2 LQKENI. CDR3 coding DNA: TGTGCCAGCTCACCAGCCGGGTCAGAATACAATGAGCAGTTCTTC. It encodes CASSPAGSEYNEQFF. Full variable domain (outside the CDR3, taken from reference TRBV18 and TRBJ2-1): NAGVMQNPRHLVRRRGQEARLRCSPMKGHSHVYWYRQLPEEGLKFMVYLQKENIIDESGMPKERFSAEFPKEGPSILRIQQVVRGDSAAYFCASSPAGSEYNEQFFGPGTRLTVL.

This chain uses TRBV3-1 (or the pseudogene TRBV3-2) with TRBJ1-5; maybe TRBD1 (5 bases). In germline, CDR1 is LGHDT, CDR2 YNNKEL (reference sequence). The CDR3 length is 13 residues. The ends were cut back, 4 bases at V and 6 bases at J, with 10 bases in the middle. The CDR3 DNA is TGTGCCAGCAGCCCCCCCACAGGTCAGCCCCAGCATTTT. It codes for CASSPPTGQPQHF.

This clone is a singleton in its sample. The chain has TRBV2 and TRBJ2-7, with 13 bases that match TRBD2. V gave up 1 base and J gave up 0 bases; unmatched junction bases: 6. The V gene's germline CDR1 is SNHLY and CDR2 FYNNEI. This CDR3 has 18 residues. The CDR3 here is CASSEGVTSGGLSYEQYF. CDR3 DNA sequence: TGTGCCAGCAGTGAAGGGGTGACTAGCGGGGGGCTCTCCTACGAGCAGTACTTC.

In this sample, this clone turned up once. The genes are TRBV7-2 and TRBJ2-5; D perhaps matches TRBD1 (6 bases). V lost 0 bases and J 2 bases, leaving 10 bases between the germline ends. Germline CDR1 SGHTA, CDR2 FQGNSA. The length of the CDR3 is 15 residues. CDR3 sequence: CASSLAGGIQETQYF. The CDR3 nucleotides read TGTGCCAGCAGCTTAGCAGGGGGAATACAAGAGACCCAGTACTTC.

The V gene is TRBV19, the J gene TRBJ1-6, with no clear D. CDR1 is LNHDA and CDR2 is SQIVND in the germline V gene (reference sequence). CDR3 length equals 12 residues. V lost 5 bases and J lost 11, with 10 bases in between. CDR3 sequence: CASSSSIPPLHF. The CDR3 DNA reads as TGTGCCAGTAGTTCCAGTATCCCACCCCTCCACTTT.

The chain joins TRBV15 to TRBJ2-4; D is unresolved. This CDR3 is built from 15 residues. In germline, CDR1 is LNHNV, CDR2 YYDKDF (reference sequence). V was clipped by 1 base and J by 6 bases, with 13 bases between them. CDR3 sequence: CATSRVAAGLNIQYF. The CDR3 DNA follows: TGTGCCACCAGCAGAGTCGCAGCAGGATTAAACATTCAGTACTTC.